The rows below give T cell receptor beta chains drawn from one sample of a study of T cell responses to AZD1222 COVID-19 vaccine. Profiling relied on immunoSEQ multiplex PCR, and the TCRdb table lists in-frame clones only, not all of them. The repertoire consists of 150,000 to 200,000 clones, with approximately 90% occurring once and the leading ten covering roughly 6%. Source: peripheral blood, taken on day 0 of AZD1222 vaccination. These receptors were obtained from an adult in good health. CDR3s include the opening cysteine and the closing phenylalanine or tryptophan. Fields, in order: D gene, clone size, J gene, V gene, CDR3 protein, CDR3 DNA. A D gene is named only where the DNA matches it firmly. Expanded clones are given a class, and other clones once, few, many or no size at all.

NA	NA	TRBJ1-5	TRBV29-1	CSVLEGYNQPQHF	TGCAGCGTGCTTGAGGGGTACAATCAGCCCCAGCATTTT
TRBD1	NA	TRBJ2-7	TRBV6-5	CASRNRDRAGEQYF	TGTGCCAGCAGAAACCGCGACAGGGCTGGCGAGCAGTACTTC
NA	NA	TRBJ1-5	TRBV5-1	CASSGGDSNQPQHF	TGCGCCAGCAGCGGGGGGGATAGCAATCAGCCCCAGCATTTT
NA	NA	TRBJ1-2	TRBV19	CASSSEGRGGSKPRGYTF	TGTGCCAGTAGTTCCGAGGGGCGGGGAGGGAGTAAGCCCCGTGGCTACACCTTC
NA	NA	TRBJ2-3	TRBV10-3	CAITTVLTDTQYF	TGTGCCATCACTACAGTATTAACAGATACGCAGTATTTT
TRBD2	few	TRBJ2-5	TRBV7-3	CASSLKGAGLAGVQETQYF	TGTGCCAGCAGCCTTAAAGGGGCGGGACTAGCGGGGGTCCAAGAGACCCAGTACTTC
NA	NA	TRBJ2-2	TRBV6-6	CASSPGLTGELFF	TGTGCCAGCAGCCCCGGACTCACCGGGGAGCTGTTTTTT
TRBD1	NA	TRBJ1-5	TRBV24-1	CATSDSRRGQDQPQHF	TGTGCCACCAGTGATTCTAGAAGGGGGCAAGATCAGCCCCAGCATTTT
TRBD2	NA	TRBJ2-1	TRBV7-2	CASSSLPGLAGPHEQFF	TGTGCCAGCAGCTCCCTTCCGGGACTAGCGGGACCGCATGAGCAGTTCTTC
TRBD1	NA	TRBJ1-4	TRBV2	CAGGQRNEKLFF	TGTGCCGGGGGACAGAGGAATGAAAAACTGTTTTTT
NA	NA	TRBJ2-2	TRBV4-2	CASSQEVGGTGELFF	TGTGCCAGCAGCCAAGAAGTTGGGGGCACCGGGGAGCTGTTTTTT
TRBD1	NA	TRBJ2-7	TRBV6-5	CASRTGGNYEQYF	TGTGCCAGCAGGACAGGGGGTAACTACGAGCAGTACTTC
TRBD1	once	TRBJ1-2	TRBV14	CASSNRGSYTF	TGTGCCAGCAGCAACAGGGGTAGCTACACCTTC
TRBD1	NA	TRBJ2-4	TRBV6-2/TRBV6-3	CASSPTGEAKNIQYF	TGTGCCAGCAGTCCGACAGGGGAGGCCAAAAACATTCAGTACTTC
TRBD2	once	TRBJ2-7	TRBV7-2	CASSFGLAGSHEQYF	TGTGCCAGCAGCTTCGGACTAGCGGGATCCCACGAGCAGTACTTC
NA	NA	TRBJ2-2	TRBV7-9	CASSPRRPLANTGELFF	TGTGCCAGCAGCCCCCGCCGGCCACTCGCGAACACCGGGGAGCTGTTTTTT
NA	NA	TRBJ1-1	TRBV6-5	CASSYFGPNTEAFF	TGTGCCAGCAGTTACTTTGGGCCGAACACTGAAGCTTTCTTT
TRBD1	NA	TRBJ2-5	TRBV7-6	CATRTGGRQETQYF	TGTGCCACCAGAACAGGGGGCCGGCAAGAGACCCAGTACTTC
NA	NA	TRBJ1-2	TRBV5-1	CASSGTPLSMNYGYTF	TGCGCCAGCAGTGGGACACCCTTAAGCATGAACTATGGCTACACCTTC
NA	NA	TRBJ2-5	TRBV24-1	CATSDSPRGQETQYF	TGTGCCACCAGTGATTCCCCCCGCGGTCAAGAGACCCAGTACTTC
NA	NA	TRBJ2-7	TRBV11-2	CASSQTGSGEQYF	TGTGCCAGCAGCCAAACAGGGTCGGGGGAGCAGTACTTC
NA	NA	TRBJ2-5	TRBV5-5	CASSLRVQQETQYF	TGTGCCAGCAGCTTGAGGGTCCAGCAAGAGACCCAGTACTTC
NA	NA	TRBJ1-5	TRBV28	CASGYSNQPQHF	TGTGCCAGCGGTTATAGCAATCAGCCCCAGCATTTT
TRBD2	once	TRBJ2-3	TRBV7-3	CASSQGLAGDTDTQYF	TGTGCCAGCAGCCAGGGACTAGCGGGAGACACAGATACGCAGTATTTT
NA	few	TRBJ1-4	TRBV29-1	CSAGDEKLFF	TGCAGCGCCGGGGACGAAAAACTGTTTTTT
NA	NA	TRBJ1-5	TRBV6-1	CASSDGPSRGGNQPQHF	TGTGCCAGCAGTGACGGGCCGAGTAGAGGCGGCAATCAGCCCCAGCATTTT
NA	NA	TRBJ1-2	TRBV6-1	CASSEQGFGYTF	TGTGCCAGCAGTGAACAGGGATTCGGCTACACCTTC
NA	NA	TRBJ2-2	TRBV2	CASRGGSSNTGELFF	TGTGCCAGCAGGGGGGGCTCCTCGAACACCGGGGAGCTGTTTTTT
NA	NA	TRBJ1-3	TRBV3-1/TRBV3-2	CASSHIRGDSGNTIYF	TGTGCCAGCAGCCACATCCGAGGAGACTCTGGAAACACCATATATTTT
TRBD1	NA	TRBJ1-2	TRBV7-2	CASSLEVAGGPRYGYTF	TGTGCCAGCAGCTTAGAGGTGGCAGGGGGTCCCCGCTATGGCTACACCTTC